Listed below are T cell receptor beta chains from one sample, sequenced in a study of Graves' ophthalmopathy and Graves' hyperthyroidism. TCRdb reanalysed the multiplex PCR reads using MiXCR and keeps one entry per CDR3 protein. The sample includes roughly 500,000 distinct CDR3 sequences, 13% to 15% of them seen just once. Input material: blood. The source is a woman in her 30s with Graves' ophthalmopathy. CDR3s include the opening cysteine and the closing phenylalanine or tryptophan. Fields, in order: J gene, D gene, CDR3 length, V gene, clone size, CDR3 protein, CDR3 DNA. A D gene is named only where the DNA matches it firmly. Size values are once, few and many counts, or a class for expanded clones, and some rows have none.

TRBJ1-2 | NA | 13 | TRBV29-1 | many | CSVVGGVSYGYTF | TGCAGCGTTGTGGGAGGAGTGAGCTATGGCTACACCTTC
TRBJ2-5 | NA | 14 | TRBV6-1 | many | CASRATGDQETQYF | TGTGCCAGCAGAGCGACAGGAGACCAAGAGACCCAGTACTTC
TRBJ1-2 | NA | 12 | TRBV6-5 | many | CASSYGRDGYTF | TGTGCCAGCAGTTACGGGAGAGATGGCTACACCTTC
TRBJ2-4 | TRBD1 | 18 | TRBV5-1 | few | CASSWAPGQGATKNIQYF | TGCGCCAGCAGCTGGGCTCCCGGACAGGGGGCTACCAAAAACATTCAGTACTTC
TRBJ1-2 | NA | 12 | TRBV5-1 | many | CASSQKTGGYTF | TGCGCCAGCAGCCAAAAGACAGGTGGCTACACCTTC
TRBJ1-1 | NA | 19 | TRBV15 | many | CATSRDSQGGLPVNTEAFF | TGTGCCACCAGCAGAGATAGTCAGGGCGGTCTACCCGTGAACACTGAAGCTTTCTTT
TRBJ2-7 | NA | 11 | TRBV20-1 | NA | CSVSSGREQYF | TGCAGTGTGTCCAGCGGTAGGGAGCAGTACTTC
TRBJ2-7 | TRBD2 | 11 | TRBV29-1 | NA | CSVGGRYEQYF | TGCAGCGTTGGCGGGAGGTACGAGCAGTACTTC
TRBJ1-5 | TRBD1 | 13 | TRBV12-3/TRBV12-4 | many | CASSVAGGQPQHF | TGTGCCAGCAGTGTCGCAGGGGGGCAGCCCCAGCATTTT
TRBJ2-2 | NA | 15 | TRBV7-6 | few | CASSSRDFGTGELFF | TGTGCCAGCAGCTCAAGGGACTTCGGTACCGGGGAGCTGTTTTTT
TRBJ2-5 | TRBD2 | 15 | TRBV2 | few | CASSENRGGRETQYF | TGTGCCAGCAGTGAAAATCGGGGGGGCCGAGAGACCCAGTACTTC
TRBJ1-1 | NA | 16 | TRBV2 | NA | CASSGALDLGDPEAFF | TGTGCCAGCAGTGGGGCTTTGGACCTTGGGGACCCTGAAGCTTTCTTT
TRBJ1-5 | NA | 15 | TRBV12-3/TRBV12-4 | many | CASSPSYNSNQPQHF | TGTGCCAGCAGTCCGTCCTATAATAGCAATCAGCCCCAGCATTTT
TRBJ2-6 | NA | 19 | TRBV28 | NA | CASSLWFEAVSSGANVLTF | TGTGCCAGCAGTTTATGGTTCGAAGCGGTATCCTCTGGGGCCAACGTCCTGACTTTC
TRBJ1-2 | NA | 15 | TRBV12-3/TRBV12-4 | many | CASTPAGRGGSGYTF | TGTGCCAGCACCCCAGCGGGGAGGGGGGGGTCTGGCTACACCTTC